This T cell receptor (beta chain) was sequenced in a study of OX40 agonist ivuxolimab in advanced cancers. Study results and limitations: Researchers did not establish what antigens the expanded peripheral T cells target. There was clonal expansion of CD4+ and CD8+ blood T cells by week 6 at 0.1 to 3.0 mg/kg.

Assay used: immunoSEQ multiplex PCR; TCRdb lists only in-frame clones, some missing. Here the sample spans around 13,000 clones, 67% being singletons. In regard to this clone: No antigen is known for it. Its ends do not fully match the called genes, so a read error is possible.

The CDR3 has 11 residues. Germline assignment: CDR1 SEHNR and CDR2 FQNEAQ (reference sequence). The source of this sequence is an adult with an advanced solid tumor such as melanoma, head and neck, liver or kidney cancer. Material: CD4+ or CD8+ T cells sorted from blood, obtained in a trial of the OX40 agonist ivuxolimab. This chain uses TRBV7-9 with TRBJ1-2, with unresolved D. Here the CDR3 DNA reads TGCGCCAGCAGCCAAGGTAGTGGCTACACCTTC. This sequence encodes CASSQGSGYTF.